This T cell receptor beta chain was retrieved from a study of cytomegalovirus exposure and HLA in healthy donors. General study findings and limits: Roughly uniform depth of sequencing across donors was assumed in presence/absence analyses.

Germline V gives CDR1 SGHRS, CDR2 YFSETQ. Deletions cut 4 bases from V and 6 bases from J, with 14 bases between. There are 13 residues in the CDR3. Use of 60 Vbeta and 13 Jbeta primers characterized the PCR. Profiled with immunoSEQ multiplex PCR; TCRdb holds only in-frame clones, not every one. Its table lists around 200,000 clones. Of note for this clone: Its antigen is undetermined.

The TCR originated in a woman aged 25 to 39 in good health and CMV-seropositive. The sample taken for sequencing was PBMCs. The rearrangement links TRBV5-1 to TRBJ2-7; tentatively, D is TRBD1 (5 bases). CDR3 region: CASSGAGGAEQYF. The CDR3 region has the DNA TGCGCCAGCAGCGGGGCAGGCGGCGCCGAGCAGTACTTC.